The 9 T cell receptor beta chains given below trace back to one sample, sequenced in a study of cytomegalovirus exposure and HLA in healthy donors. The PCR was carried out with 60 Vbeta primers and 13 Jbeta primers. Profiling relied on immunoSEQ multiplex PCR, and the TCRdb table lists in-frame clones only, not all of them. The sample carries 110,000 to 150,000 clones, roughly 80% recorded once. Material: PBMCs. These receptors were collected from a female donor in good health and CMV-seronegative.

This clone appeared a single time. The rearrangement links TRBV5-8 to TRBJ2-1, with 9 bases identical to TRBD2. The V gene end was trimmed by 4 bases and the J gene end by 6 bases; junction bases not matched to a gene: 17. Germline lookup yields CDR1 SGHTS and CDR2 YDEGEE. The CDR3 runs 18 residues. The CDR3 nucleotides read TGTGCCAGCAGCAACAGGGGAATTGTGACTAGCGGTTTCAATGAGCAGTTCTTC. Protein sequence: CASSNRGIVTSGFNEQFF. The entire variable domain, with the rest obtained from reference TRBV5-8 and TRBJ2-1, is as follows: EAGVTQSPTHLIKTRGQQATLRCSPISGHTSVYWYQQALGLGLQFLLWYDEGEERNRGNFPPRFSGRQFPNYSSELNVNALELEDSALYLCASSNRGIVTSGFNEQFFGPGTRLTVL.

This rearrangement joins TRBV6-1 to TRBJ2-4, with a weak D call TRBD2 (5 bases). The CDR3 covers 16 residues. Germline CDR1 and CDR2: MNHNS and SASEGT. Trimming stripped 2 bases from V and 0 bases from J, with 11 bases between. CDR3 sequence: CASSETGLLAKNIQYF. CDR3 bases: TGTGCCAGCAGTGAAACGGGGTTACTAGCCAAAAACATTCAGTACTTC.

The chain is built from TRBV5-6 and TRBJ2-3; D possibly corresponds to TRBD1 (6 bases). Between the trimmed V and J ends, which lost 10 bases and 0 bases, there was a span of 12 bases. Germline V gene data show CDR1 as SGHDT and CDR2 as YYEEEE. The CDR3 contains 13 residues. The CDR3 is CAGMTGSTDTQYF. The CDR3 DNA follows: TGTGCCGGAATGACAGGAAGCACAGATACGCAGTATTTT.

The count of this clone is one. The J gene is TRBJ1-2, the V gene TRBV4-1, with D hard to call. The germline CDR1 and CDR2 sequences are MGHRA and YSYEKL. The V and J ends lost 3 bases and 4 bases respectively, with 18 bases between them. The length of the CDR3 is 16 residues. The CDR3 protein is CASSQDRGRLPYGYTF. DNA of the CDR3: TGCGCCAGCAGCCAGGATCGAGGCAGATTACCCTATGGCTACACCTTC.

The chain joins TRBV5-4 to TRBJ2-6; no clear D gene. Germline V gene lookup returns CDR1 SGHNT and CDR2 YYREEE (reference sequence). V lost 5 bases to trimming and J lost 0 bases, with 6 bases between them. The CDR3 runs 14 residues. The chain's CDR3 is CASSQISGANVLTF. The CDR3 region has the DNA TGTGCCAGCAGTCAGATCTCTGGGGCCAACGTCCTGACTTTC.

The V call is TRBV2, the J call TRBJ1-1; D is unresolved. CDR3 length: 14 residues. Per germline, CDR1 SNHLY and CDR2 FYNNEI. V shed 2 bases and J shed 4 bases, with 11 bases lying between them. CDR3 bases: TGTGCCAGCAGTGAAACGGGAGGGCTCACTGAAGCTTTCTTT. Its translation: CASSETGGLTEAFF. The variable domain in full, with the rest retrieved from reference TRBV2 and TRBJ1-1, is EPEVTQTPSHQVTQMGQEVILRCVPISNHLYFYWYRQILGQKVEFLVSFYNNEISEKSEIFDDQFSVERPDGSNFTLKIRSTKLEDSAMYFCASSETGGLTEAFFGQGTRLTVV.

This chain connects TRBV5-1 to TRBJ2-5; D remains unclear. V lost 4 bases and J lost 4, with 8 bases in between. Germline CDR1 is SGHRS and CDR2 is YFSETQ. The CDR3 is 12 residues long. The CDR3 DNA sequence: TGCGCCAGCAGCGCTAGGTTAGAGACCCAGTACTTC. Translating it yields CASSARLETQYF.

This chain joins TRBV7-2 and TRBJ1-1, with 7 bases that match TRBD1. The CDR3 consists of 13 residues. J was trimmed by 5 bases and V by 5 bases; bases with no gene match: 5. Germline V CDR1 and CDR2: SGHTA, FQGNSA. In DNA, the CDR3 is TGTGCCAGCAGCCTGAGGGACAGAACTGAAGCTTTCTTT. Amino acid sequence: CASSLRDRTEAFF. The full variable domain, rest sourced from reference TRBV7-2 and TRBJ1-1, is GAGVSQSPSNKVTEKGKDVELRCDPISGHTALYWYRQSLGQGLEFLIYFQGNSAPDKSGLPSDRFSAERTGGSVSTLTIQRTQQEDSAVYLCASSLRDRTEAFFGQGTRLTVV.

The CDR3 protein is CASSSRDRDYYGYTF. The CDR3 DNA reads as TGTGCCAGCAGCTCCCGGGACAGGGACTATTATGGCTACACCTTC. The V call is TRBV7-9, the J call TRBJ1-2; the match to TRBD1 covers 9 bases. In germline, CDR1 is SEHNR, CDR2 FQNEAQ (reference sequence). V was pared by 4 bases and J by 5 bases, with 8 bases of the junction left unmatched. This CDR3 comprises 15 residues.